This T cell receptor beta chain was identified during a study of radiotherapy plus CTLA-4 blockade in lung cancer. The CDR3 is 13 amino acids. V lost 2 bases and J lost 8, with 10 bases in between. In germline, CDR1 is MNHEY, CDR2 SVGAGI. The method was immunoSEQ multiplex PCR; TCRdb's version includes in-frame clones alone and lacks a portion of them. This sample carries around 110,000 clones, roughly 80% of them seen once, and the ten largest clones take 3% to 4%. This clone was detected only once. The source is a human donor with non-small cell lung cancer that progressed on radiotherapy plus ipilimumab. Some clones in this sample may be carry-over from other donors' samples. The rearrangement links TRBV6-5 to TRBJ1-5; no firm D call. The sample was peripheral blood, taken from a patient treated with radiotherapy plus ipilimumab. The CDR3 coding sequence is TGTGCCAGCAGTTACCCGCGGGCAGAGCCCCAGCATTTT. Its translation: CASSYPRAEPQHF.